These 25 T cell receptor beta chains were all obtained from the same sample, sequenced in a study of T cells after posttransplantation cyclophosphamide. Sampled 1 year posttransplant, controls received myeloablative marrow transplants, methotrexate and a calcineurin inhibitor. The method was immunoSEQ multiplex PCR; TCRdb's version includes in-frame clones alone and lacks a portion of them. Here the sample spans over 10,000 clones, about 81% being singletons. The starting material was PBMCs, obtained 367 days after allogeneic stem cell transplant with calcineurin inhibitor and methotrexate. The receptor set was obtained from a male patient aged 25-45 years who received an allogeneic stem cell transplant from an unrelated donor, was CMV-positive, and had acute GVHD only. Some T cells here may be from the graft donor.

The J gene is TRBJ1-5, the V gene TRBV15, with D perhaps TRBD1 (6 bases). Trimming stripped 0 bases from V and 5 bases from J, with 11 bases between. From germline, CDR1 is LNHNV and CDR2 YYDKDF (reference sequence). The length of the CDR3 is 15 residues. The CDR3 sequence: CATSREQGGHQPQHF. The DNA for the CDR3 is TGTGCCACCAGCAGAGAACAGGGAGGGCATCAGCCCCAGCATTTT.

The J gene is TRBJ2-3, the V gene TRBV9; 8 positions match TRBD2. V gave up 3 bases and J gave up 0 bases; unmatched junction bases: 9. The CDR3 is 17 amino acids. The germline gives CDR1 SGDLS, CDR2 YYNGEE. CDR3 loop: CASSATGGASSTDTQYF. The CDR3 bases are TGTGCCAGCAGCGCCACCGGGGGGGCCTCTAGCACAGATACGCAGTATTTT.

The chain couples TRBV5-1 to TRBJ2-5, with 9 bases matching TRBD2. There are 13 residues in the CDR3. Germline trimming cut 6 bases from V and 4 bases from J; bases unmatched to any gene: 4. CDR1 and CDR2 from the germline V gene are SGHRS and YFSETQ. CDR3 sequence: CASTGLALETQYF. Written as DNA, the CDR3 is TGCGCCAGCACGGGACTAGCCCTAGAGACCCAGTACTTC.

V gene TRBV29-1 combines with J gene TRBJ2-1; TRBD2 might be the D (5 bases). CDR3 length: 11 amino acids. With 7 bases removed from V and 7 bases from J, the gap between germline ends came to 11 bases. CDR1 and CDR2 from the germline V gene are SQVTM and ANQGSEA. This chain's CDR3 is CSGERMNEQFF. The CDR3 DNA reads TGCAGCGGTGAGCGGATGAATGAGCAGTTCTTC.

The chain uses TRBV4-1 and TRBJ2-7, with D perhaps matching TRBD1 (7 bases). CDR3 length: 15 residues. Germline CDR1 reads MGHRA; CDR2 reads YSYEKL. Trimming cost V 2 bases and J 2 bases, with 13 bases left between them. CDR3 sequence (DNA): TGCGCCAGCAGCCAACGGACAGGAGGGACCTACGAGCAGTACTTC. Protein product: CASSQRTGGTYEQYF.

The chain is built from TRBV7-2 and TRBJ2-6; D is ambiguous. V shed 5 bases and J shed 0 bases, with 14 bases lying between them. Germline-derived CDR1 and CDR2 are SGHTA and FQGNSA. The CDR3 covers 17 residues. This chain's CDR3 is CASSTLHLLSGANVLTF. The DNA for the CDR3 is TGTGCCAGCAGCACGCTCCATTTACTCTCTGGGGCCAACGTCCTGACTTTC.

The chain carries TRBV5-1 and TRBJ2-7; tentatively, D is TRBD1 (5 bases). The germline CDR1 and CDR2 sequences are SGHRS and YFSETQ. The CDR3 is made up of 16 amino acids. Between the trimmed V and J ends, which lost 4 bases and 4 bases, there was a span of 21 bases. The DNA of the CDR3 is TGCGCCAGCAGCCAAAGGGATGTGGGGCAGCAGTACGAGCAGTACTTC. Protein product: CASSQRDVGQQYEQYF.

This chain connects TRBV7-2 to TRBJ2-2, with D perhaps TRBD2 (5 bases). Trimming left V 1 base short and J 0 bases short, with 15 bases between. This CDR3 contains 18 residues. CDR1 is SGHTA and CDR2 is FQGNSA in the germline V gene. CDR3 DNA: TGTGCCAGCAGCTTAGTTCCCCTACTAGGCGCGAACACCGGGGAGCTGTTTTTT. It encodes CASSLVPLLGANTGELFF. Drawing the rest from reference TRBV7-2 and TRBJ2-2, the complete variable domain is GAGVSQSPSNKVTEKGKDVELRCDPISGHTALYWYRQSLGQGLEFLIYFQGNSAPDKSGLPSDRFSAERTGGSVSTLTIQRTQQEDSAVYLCASSLVPLLGANTGELFFGEGSRLTVL.

V gene TRBV27 combines with J gene TRBJ2-1, with TRBD2 as a possible D gene (6 bases). Germline V gives CDR1 MNHEY, CDR2 SMNVEV (reference sequence). This CDR3 comprises 17 residues. V lost 7 bases and J 4 bases, leaving 23 bases between the germline ends. CDR3 sequence reads: CASNILGTPSPYNEQFF. In DNA, the CDR3 is TGTGCCAGCAATATACTAGGGACTCCTTCTCCTTACAATGAGCAGTTCTTC.

The rearrangement links TRBV6-4 to TRBJ1-5; no clear D gene. Trimming shortened V by 2 bases and J by 2 bases, and 7 bases separated the two germline ends. The germline V gene has CDR1 MRHNA and CDR2 SNTAGT. The CDR3 contains 14 residues. For the CDR3, the DNA is TGTGCCAGCAGTGACCAGGCCGGCAATCAGCCCCAGCATTTT. Translated, it gives CASSDQAGNQPQHF.

The chain couples TRBV4-1 to TRBJ2-7; 7 positions agree with TRBD1. This CDR3 region has 14 residues. CDR1 and CDR2 (germline): MGHRA, YSYEKL. V was pared by 1 base and J by 4 bases, with 4 bases of the junction left unmatched. This CDR3 reads CASSQVQGDYEQYF. In DNA form, the CDR3 reads TGCGCCAGCAGCCAAGTGCAGGGGGATTACGAGCAGTACTTC.

The chain is built from TRBV19 and TRBJ1-2; D is unresolved. This CDR3 region has 18 residues. Germline assignment: CDR1 LNHDA and CDR2 SQIVND (reference sequence). Trimming shortened V by 7 bases and J by 4 bases, and 28 bases separated the two germline ends. The CDR3 nucleotides read TGTGCCAGTAAAGTCTCCCAGAGCGGGCCATCGGCACTCTATGGCTACACCTTC. It codes for CASKVSQSGPSALYGYTF.

V usage is TRBV6-5 and J usage is TRBJ1-2; 7 positions match TRBD1. The CDR3 consists of 15 residues. CDR1 MNHEY and CDR2 SVGAGI come from the germline V gene. V dropped 5 bases and J dropped 7; count of bases not matched to a gene: 13. For the CDR3, the DNA is TGTGCCAGCAGTCCAGGGGGGATTCAATGGGGTGGCTACACCTTC. Translated: CASSPGGIQWGGYTF.

This chain connects TRBV27 to TRBJ2-3, with D perhaps TRBD1 (5 bases). Per germline, CDR1 MNHEY and CDR2 SMNVEV (reference sequence). The CDR3 length is 14 residues. The V and J ends lost 0 bases and 6 bases respectively, with 10 bases between them. DNA for the CDR3: TGTGCCAGCAGTTTATCGACCAGGGCCGATACGCAGTATTTT. Amino acids: CASSLSTRADTQYF.

This clone has a single count. The chain recombines TRBV27 with TRBJ1-5, with D possibly being TRBD1 (5 bases). The CDR3 is 21 amino acids. CDR1 and CDR2 (germline): MNHEY, SMNVEV (reference sequence). Deletions cut 2 bases from V and 6 bases from J, with 32 bases between. In DNA form, the CDR3 reads TGTGCCAGCAGTTTACTCGAGACCCTAAAATCAGGCTTCAGGGAAAGTCAGCCCCAGCATTTT. Protein: CASSLLETLKSGFRESQPQHF.

This clone was detected a few times. J is TRBJ2-1 and V is TRBV7-9; TRBD2 agrees at 14 bases. The length of the CDR3 is 18 residues. The germline V gene encodes CDR1 SEHNR and CDR2 FQNEAQ (reference sequence). Trimming cost V 5 bases and J 8 bases; bases outside gene matches: 14. CDR3 amino acids: CASSLGVRLAGGLDEQFF. The CDR3 region has the DNA TGTGCCAGCAGCCTAGGGGTCAGACTAGCGGGAGGGTTGGATGAGCAGTTCTTC.

The V and J genes are TRBV15 and TRBJ2-7; D perhaps matches TRBD2 (6 bases). This CDR3 spans 14 amino acids. The germline V and J ends were trimmed by 0 bases and 4 bases, with 10 bases remaining between them. From germline, CDR1 is LNHNV and CDR2 YYDKDF (reference sequence). The CDR3 DNA reads as TGTGCCACCAGCAGAGACCGGGACTCTTACGAGCAGTACTTC. Amino acid sequence: CATSRDRDSYEQYF.

This clone was detected a few times. The gene calls are TRBV7-9 and TRBJ2-7; TRBD1 agrees at 10 bases. Germline V gives CDR1 SEHNR, CDR2 FQNEAQ (reference sequence). J was trimmed by 7 bases and V by 5 bases; bases with no gene match: 14. This CDR3 is 16 amino acids long. The CDR3 DNA reads TGTGCCAGCAGCCCGATGGATTGGACAGGGGGGTTTGAGCAGTACTTC. Protein: CASSPMDWTGGFEQYF.

The V gene is TRBV10-3, the J gene TRBJ2-3; 10 positions agree with TRBD2. The trim removed 2 bases at V and 2 bases at J, leaving 4 bases unmatched. Per the germline V gene, CDR1 is ENHRY and CDR2 is SYGVKD. The CDR3 spans 16 residues. CDR3 nucleotide sequence: TGTGCCATCAGTGAGAGGAGCGGGGGGGCCACAGATACGCAGTATTTT. Its translation: CAISERSGGATDTQYF.

The chain links TRBV16 to TRBJ1-1; TRBD1 might be the D (5 bases). V was trimmed by 0 bases and J by 0 bases, leaving 11 bases between them. Germline assignment: CDR1 KGHSY and CDR2 FQNENV. The CDR3 sequence is 16 residues long. CDR3 in amino acids: CASSQSGEVVNTEAFF. In DNA form, the CDR3 reads TGTGCCAGCAGCCAATCGGGGGAGGTGGTGAACACTGAAGCTTTCTTT.

The V call is TRBV29-1, the J call TRBJ2-1, with D unclear. Germline CDR1 is SQVTM and CDR2 is ANQGSEA. Trimming stripped 3 bases from V and 4 bases from J, with 7 bases between. The CDR3 loop spans 12 amino acids. The CDR3 sequence: CSVDTGYNEQFF. The CDR3, as DNA: TGCAGCGTTGATACCGGTTACAATGAGCAGTTCTTC.

There are a few counts of this clone. The chain recombines TRBV5-4 with TRBJ2-7; D perhaps matches TRBD2 (6 bases). Germline CDR1 and CDR2: SGHNT and YYREEE (reference sequence). V lost 4 bases, J lost 1 base, and 21 bases lay in between. The CDR3 has 17 amino acids. The CDR3 DNA sequence: TGTGCCAGCAGCGACCCTTCTTCTGGCGGGGCTTCCTACGAGCAGTACTTC. This translates into CASSDPSSGGASYEQYF.

The sample holds one count of this clone. The V call is TRBV4-3, the J call TRBJ1-2, with no clear D. The length of the CDR3 is 13 residues. In germline, CDR1 is LGHNA, CDR2 YSLEER. Trimming left V 4 bases short and J 8 bases short, with 14 bases between. DNA of the CDR3: TGCGCCAGCAGCCGTCAAACGACTGGGGGCTACACCTTC. This sequence encodes CASSRQTTGGYTF.

This clone was picked up one time. The chain joins TRBV27 to TRBJ2-7; 7 bases are shared with TRBD1. The V gene end was trimmed by 3 bases and the J gene end by 6 bases; junction bases not matched to a gene: 5. CDR1 is MNHEY and CDR2 is SMNVEV in the germline V gene (reference sequence). The CDR3 loop spans 13 amino acids. Written as DNA, the CDR3 is TGTGCCAGCAGTTTGACAGGGTTTGGCGAGCAGTACTTC. This codes for CASSLTGFGEQYF.

This clone showed up just a few times. V usage is TRBV19 and J usage is TRBJ2-2; 7 positions match TRBD2. The junction had 19 bases not matched to a gene; V was cut back by 5 bases and J by 7 bases. The CDR3 extends over 18 amino acids. The germline gives CDR1 LNHDA, CDR2 SQIVND (reference sequence). The CDR3 sequence: CASSVLRTFAGVHGELFF. CDR3 bases: TGTGCCAGTAGTGTGCTAAGGACATTCGCGGGAGTTCACGGGGAGCTGTTTTTT.